The 28 T cell receptor beta chains listed next were all sequenced from one sample in a study of blood T cells in healthy people across ages. Primed by a sample-barcoded 5' primer and a J-beta primer mix, a second PCR proceeded for 7 to 11 cycles. One entry per CDR3 protein, called by TCRdb with MiXCR from the 5' RACE reads. The sample includes roughly 800,000 distinct CDR3 sequences, more than 20% seen only once; the top ten take 9.4%. The same data also contributed to another study, on T cells of mothers and their children.

Sequencing used blood. Every receptor here comes from a boy between 5 and 17 years old in good health.

Details on this clonotype: The junction departs from germline at one end; a sequencing error may be responsible. The CDR3 sequence is CASIEAAANTEAFF. In DNA, the CDR3 is TGTGCCAGCATCGAGGCGGCAGCGAACACTGAAGCGTTCTTT. The V call is TRBV2, the J call TRBJ1-1, with D unresolved. CDR3 length equals 14 residues. Germline V CDR1 and CDR2: SNHLY, FYNNEI.

The table lists this clonotype with a few counts. The chain carries TRBV27 and TRBJ2-5, with TRBD1 matching 8 bases. This CDR3 is 15 amino acids long. The V gene's germline CDR1 is MNHEY and CDR2 SMNVEV (reference sequence). The V segment lost 5 bases and the J segment 4 bases; nucleotides outside the gene matches: 9. For the CDR3, the DNA is TGTGCCAGCAGTCTTACATCCGGGACAGGAGAGACCCAGTACTTC. Protein sequence: CASSLTSGTGETQYF.

V is TRBV12-3 or TRBV12-4 and J is TRBJ1-1; D gene unclear. CDR3 size: 13 residues. With 7 bases removed from V and 4 bases from J, the gap between germline ends came to 13 bases. CDR3 in amino acids: CASTELGFTEAFF. The DNA for the CDR3 is TGTGCCAGCACCGAATTAGGGTTCACTGAAGCTTTCTTT.

The chain links TRBV29-1 to TRBJ1-1; no clear D. The CDR3 length is 16 residues. V was cut by 4 bases and J by 3 bases, with 21 bases left in between. CDR1 is SQVTM and CDR2 is ANQGSEA in the germline V gene. The CDR3 loop reads CSVGKVTPSGDTEAFF. Written as DNA, the CDR3 is TGCAGCGTTGGGAAGGTCACTCCATCTGGGGACACTGAAGCTTTCTTT.

This clonotype was observed a few times. The rearrangement joins TRBV12-3 or TRBV12-4 to TRBJ2-3; D unclear. V was shortened by 3 bases and J by 12 bases, with 16 bases between the two germline ends. There are 13 residues in the CDR3. Here the CDR3 reads CASSFQLREPQYF. The CDR3 nucleotides are TGTGCCAGCAGTTTCCAGCTCAGAGAGCCCCAGTATTTT.

The chain links TRBV20-1 to TRBJ2-5; the match to TRBD1 covers 8 bases. The J call may be wrong; the DNA end is better matched by TRBJ2-1. This CDR3 contains 12 residues. The germline gives CDR1 DFQATT, CDR2 SNEGSKA (reference sequence). CDR3 in amino acids: CSARGQVNEQFF. CDR3 in DNA: TGCAGTGCTAGGGGACAGGTCAATGAGCAGTTCTTC.

This clonotype was counted between two and nine times. This sequence joins TRBV7-2 and TRBJ2-3; TRBD2 agrees at 7 bases. CDR1 SGHTA and CDR2 FQGNSA come from the germline V gene. The V segment lost 6 bases and the J segment 0 bases; nucleotides outside the gene matches: 3. CDR3 length equals 14 residues. The CDR3 sequence: CASRRDYSTDTQYF. Here the CDR3 DNA reads TGTGCCAGCAGGCGGGACTATAGCACAGATACGCAGTATTTT.

CDR3 sequence: CSVPVRGVSYERYF. The CDR3 DNA reads TGCAGCGTCCCCGTTCGGGGCGTATCCTACGAGCGGTACTTC. The chain is built from TRBV29-1 and TRBJ2-5, with D perhaps TRBD1 or TRBD2 (5 bases each). The CDR3 runs to 14 residues. CDR1 is SQVTM, CDR2 ANQGSEA, per germline. Between the trimmed V and J ends, which lost 6 bases and 13 bases, there was a span of 27 bases.

This clonotype showed up just a few times. CDR3: CAISDPGLEQSYEQYF. The CDR3, as DNA: TGTGCCATCAGTGACCCCGGACTAGAACAATCCTACGAGCAGTACTTC. The chain links TRBV10-3 to TRBJ2-7, with 7 bases matching TRBD2. Germline V gives CDR1 ENHRY, CDR2 SYGVKD. The V gene end was trimmed by 3 bases and the J gene end by 1 base; junction bases not matched to a gene: 9. The CDR3 has 16 amino acids.

Concerning this clonotype: The germline gene is not matched at one end of the junction; a read error may be the cause. V gene TRBV29-1 combines with J gene TRBJ2-3; possibly TRBD1 or TRBD2 for D (5 bases each). The CDR3 runs 13 residues. Germline-derived CDR1 and CDR2 are SQVTM and ANQGSEA. The CDR3 bases are TGCAGCGTCCAGGGACCGTCCACAGATAAGCAGTATTTT. Protein product: CSVQGPSTDKQYF.

This chain connects TRBV19 to TRBJ2-7; a weak D match, TRBD2 (5 bases). CDR1 is LNHDA, CDR2 SQIVND, per germline (reference sequence). V was trimmed by 1 base and J by 9 bases, leaving 13 bases between them. The length of the CDR3 is 13 residues. CDR3 residues: CASSIATSGAQYF. CDR3 nucleotides: TGTGCCAGTAGTATAGCAACTAGTGGTGCGCAGTACTTC.

The chain recombines TRBV3-1 with TRBJ2-2, with TRBD2 matching 12 bases. Germline CDR1 is LGHDT and CDR2 is YNNKEL (reference sequence). The CDR3 runs to 19 residues. V lost 0 bases, J lost 0 bases, and 5 bases stayed unmatched. The CDR3 DNA sequence: TGTGCCAGCAGCCAAGAGCGACTAGCGGGAGTTTCGAACACCGGGGAGCTGTTTTTT. This translates into CASSQERLAGVSNTGELFF. The full variable domain, rest sourced from reference TRBV3-1 and TRBJ2-2, is DTAVSQTPKYLVTQMGNDKSIKCEQNLGHDTMYWYKQDSKKFLKIMFSYNNKELIINETVPNRFSPKSPDKAHLNLHINSLELGDSAVYFCASSQERLAGVSNTGELFFGEGSRLTVL.

This clonotype was seen more than once but under ten times. The CDR3 DNA is TGTGCCAGCAGCTTAGGGAGACTAGCGGGGTTTGCAGATACGCAGTATTTT. Amino acids: CASSLGRLAGFADTQYF. The chain combines TRBV5-5 with TRBJ2-3, with 11 positions matching TRBD2. Germline values: CDR1 SGHKS, CDR2 YYEKEE (reference sequence). The CDR3 length is 17 residues. J gave up 4 bases and V 2 bases, and 9 bases lay outside the gene matches.

This clonotype was seen a handful of times. The chain combines TRBV28 with TRBJ2-5; TRBD2 matches at 10 bases. With 6 bases clipped from V and 2 bases from J, the junction kept 27 bases outside the gene matches. This CDR3 is built from 22 residues. Germline CDR1 reads MDHEN; CDR2 reads SYDVKM. DNA of the CDR3: TGTGCCAGCAGCTCGTACGCGGGGGCAGGGGCTAGCGGGGGTAATCCTCAAGAGACCCAGTACTTC. Protein: CASSSYAGAGASGGNPQETQYF.

The V gene is TRBV12-3 or TRBV12-4, the J gene TRBJ2-3, with D possibly TRBD2 on 5 matching bases. This CDR3 has 15 amino acids. Trimming left V 5 bases short and J 2 bases short, with 14 bases between. The CDR3 sequence: CASSGRGTDTDTQYF. CDR3 bases: TGTGCCAGCAGTGGTCGGGGAACTGACACAGATACGCAGTATTTT.

The sample holds a few counts of this clonotype. This chain joins TRBV11-3 and TRBJ2-5, with D perhaps matching TRBD2 (6 bases). V lost 3 bases, J lost 7 bases, and 18 bases lay in between. The CDR3 is made up of 15 amino acids. CDR1 SGHNT and CDR2 YENEEA come from the germline V gene. In DNA form, the CDR3 reads TGTGCCAGCAGCTTTTCTTCGACCGCCGGGGGGACCCAGTACTTC. This gives the protein CASSFSSTAGGTQYF.

This clonotype was seen a handful of times. CDR3: CASSFLHPGETQYF. CDR3 nucleotides: TGCGCCAGCAGCTTCCTCCATCCTGGGGAGACCCAGTACTTC. The chain joins TRBV5-1 to TRBJ2-5; D not resolved. CDR1 is SGHRS, CDR2 YFSETQ, per germline. The V end was cut by 2 bases, the J end by 5 bases, with 13 bases between. The CDR3 is 14 amino acids.

The chain is built from TRBV20-1 and TRBJ2-1; 7 bases line up with TRBD1. CDR3 length equals 13 residues. V shed 6 bases, J shed 7 bases, and the junction held 9 bases outside the gene matches. CDR1 and CDR2 from the germline V gene are DFQATT and SNEGSKA (reference sequence). CDR3 nucleotides: TGCAGTGCAACCCGGGACAGCCATAATGAGCAGTTCTTC. Translated: CSATRDSHNEQFF.

The J gene is TRBJ1-6, the V gene TRBV11-1; the D gene is possibly TRBD1 (5 bases). The CDR3 is made up of 14 amino acids. V was shortened by 5 bases and J by 7 bases, with 12 bases between the two germline ends. CDR1 and CDR2 from the germline V gene are SGHAT and FQDESV (reference sequence). CDR3 loop: CASSEQDVNSPLHF. The CDR3 DNA reads TGTGCCAGCAGCGAACAGGACGTAAATTCACCCCTCCACTTT.

This chain connects TRBV11-2 to TRBJ2-4; TRBD1 matches 7 bases. This CDR3 is built from 15 residues. J was trimmed by 3 bases and V by 6 bases; bases with no gene match: 8. Per germline, CDR1 SGHAT and CDR2 FQNNGV. CDR3 sequence reads: CASSRGGFGKNIQYF. The CDR3 nucleotides read TGTGCCAGCAGTCGAGGGGGCTTCGGCAAAAACATTCAGTACTTC.

This clonotype was picked up a small number of times. The rearrangement links TRBV19 to TRBJ1-4, with D unclear. Germline lookup yields CDR1 LNHDA and CDR2 SQIVND (reference sequence). V was trimmed by 6 bases and J by 6 bases, leaving 11 bases between them. CDR3 length: 13 residues. The CDR3 nucleotides read TGTGCCAGTAGGCCCCTCGGTGATGAAAAACTGTTTTTT. It yields the protein CASRPLGDEKLFF.

This clonotype has a handful of counts. The chain couples TRBV20-1 to TRBJ1-5; 11 bases line up with TRBD1. The J segment lost 4 bases and the V segment lost 5 bases, leaving 1 base of the junction unmatched. Germline CDR1 reads DFQATT; CDR2 reads SNEGSKA (reference sequence). This CDR3 contains 13 residues. CDR3 loop: CSAWDRGNQPQHF. The CDR3 nucleotides are TGCAGTGCTTGGGACAGGGGGAATCAGCCCCAGCATTTT.

This clonotype appeared a few times. The chain combines TRBV5-1 with TRBJ2-5, with 8 bases identical to TRBD2. Germline CDR1 reads SGHRS; CDR2 reads YFSETQ. CDR3 length equals 15 residues. V shed 4 bases and J 5 bases; nucleotides not matched to a gene: 10. The CDR3 sequence: CASSATGTSGETQYF. CDR3 sequence (DNA): TGCGCCAGCAGCGCCACCGGGACTAGTGGGGAGACCCAGTACTTC. The full variable domain, completed using reference TRBV5-1 and TRBJ2-5, is KAGVTQTPRYLIKTRGQQVTLSCSPISGHRSVSWYQQTPGQGLQFLFEYFSETQRNKGNFPGRFSGRQFSNSRSEMNVSTLELGDSALYLCASSATGTSGETQYFGPGTRLLVL.

The chain employs TRBV20-1 and TRBJ2-6; D gene ambiguous. The V and J ends lost 1 base and 0 bases respectively, with 10 bases between them. Germline loops: CDR1 DFQATT, CDR2 SNEGSKA (reference sequence). The CDR3 is made up of 16 amino acids. In nucleotides, the CDR3 is TGCAGTGCTAGAGTTGAAGGTCCCTCTGGGGCCAACGTCCTGACTTTC. Residues: CSARVEGPSGANVLTF.

J is TRBJ2-3 and V is TRBV7-8; no firm D call. Germline V CDR1 and CDR2: SGHVS, FQNEAQ. The ends were cut back, 6 bases at V and 0 bases at J, with 13 bases in the middle. This CDR3 has 15 residues. CDR3 sequence reads: CASSPWLSSTDTQYF. In DNA form, the CDR3 reads TGTGCCAGCAGTCCCTGGCTATCTAGCACAGATACGCAGTATTTT.

The J gene is TRBJ2-1, the V gene TRBV29-1; 9 bases line up with TRBD2. V trimming: 6 bases; J trimming: 9 bases; junction bases outside the gene matches: 3. The germline V gene encodes CDR1 SQVTM and CDR2 ANQGSEA. The CDR3 length is 11 residues. This CDR3 is CSVFSGSEQFF. The CDR3 region has the DNA TGCAGCGTCTTTAGCGGGAGTGAGCAGTTCTTC.

The rearrangement joins TRBV18 to TRBJ2-5, with D possibly being TRBD1 or TRBD2 (5 bases each). V dropped 0 bases and J dropped 7 bases, with 18 bases sitting between them. Germline CDR1 is KGHSH and CDR2 is LQKENI. This CDR3 region has 16 residues. The CDR3 nucleotides are TGTGCCAGCTCACCACCTTCCGAGGGGCGACCGAGGACCCAGTACTTC. Its protein is CASSPPSEGRPRTQYF.

Note on this clonotype: The junction does not match germline at one end; this may be a read error. This sequence joins TRBV28 and TRBJ2-4, with D maybe TRBD2 (6 bases). This CDR3 spans 12 amino acids. The germline V gene has CDR1 MDHEN and CDR2 SYDVKM. The CDR3 reads CAAGGTQKNSDF. The CDR3, as DNA: TGTGCCGCAGGAGGGACCCAAAAGAACAGTGACTTC.